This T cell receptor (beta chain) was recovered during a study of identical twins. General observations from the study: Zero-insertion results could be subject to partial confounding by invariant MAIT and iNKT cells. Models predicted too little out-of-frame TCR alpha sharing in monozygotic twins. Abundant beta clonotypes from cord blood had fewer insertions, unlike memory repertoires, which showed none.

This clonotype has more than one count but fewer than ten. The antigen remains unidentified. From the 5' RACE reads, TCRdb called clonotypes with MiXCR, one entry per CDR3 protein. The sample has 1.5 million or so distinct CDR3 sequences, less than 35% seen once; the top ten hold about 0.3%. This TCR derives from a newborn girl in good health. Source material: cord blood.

The DNA of the CDR3 is TGTGCCAGCAGCCCGCTAGAGCTTGGTTGGGGCACAGATACGCAGTATTTT. Translation: CASSPLELGWGTDTQYF. This rearrangement joins TRBV7-8 to TRBJ2-3; D remains unclear. The V and J ends lost 5 bases and 1 base respectively, with 19 bases between them. This CDR3 has 17 amino acids. Germline CDR1 and CDR2: SGHVS and FQNEAQ.